Below, 28 T cell receptor beta chains from the same sample are listed, as sequenced in a study of sequential checkpoint blockade in melanoma. Data came from immunoSEQ multiplex PCR; TCRdb stores just in-frame clones and leaves some out. This sample has some 19,000 clones, with roughly 70% found just once. Treatment of the sample: randomized to nivolumab then ipilimumab (arm A) or the reverse (arm B). Specimen: CD8+ T cells sorted from blood (inferred from file names), collected from a patient given nivolumab and ipilimumab in sequence. These receptors came from a human donor with melanoma.

This chain uses TRBV7-9 with TRBJ1-4; D is unclear. The CDR3 spans 11 residues. The V gene lost 3 bases and the J gene lost 8 bases, with 4 bases spanning the gap. Germline V gene lookup returns CDR1 SEHNR and CDR2 FQNEAQ (reference sequence). As DNA, the CDR3 is TGTGCCAGCAGCTTCAGGGAAAAACTGTTTTTT. Protein: CASSFREKLFF.

Concerning this clone itself: A junction boundary mismatches the germline segment, possibly from a read error. The chain employs TRBV5-4 and TRBJ2-2, with TRBD1 matching over 8 bases. Germline-derived CDR1 and CDR2 are SGHNT and YYREEE (reference sequence). The CDR3 contains 16 residues. The CDR3 spells CASSLEDRVATGELFF. The DNA of the CDR3 is TGCGCCAGCAGCCTAGAGGACAGGGTAGCCACCGGGGAGCTGTTTTTT.

This sequence joins TRBV13 and TRBJ1-4, with no clear D. There are 13 residues in the CDR3. Deletions cut 0 bases from V and 8 bases from J, with 7 bases between. Germline CDR1 PRHDT, CDR2 FYEKMQ (reference sequence). Here the CDR3 reads CASSLGVREKLFF. CDR3 DNA: TGTGCCAGCAGCTTAGGGGTTCGGGAAAAACTGTTTTTT. The full variable domain, its missing parts supplied by reference TRBV13 and TRBJ1-4, is AAGVIQSPRHLIKEKRETATLKCYPIPRHDTVYWYQQGPGQDPQFLISFYEKMQSDKGSIPDRFSAQQFSDYHSELNMSSLELGDSALYFCASSLGVREKLFFGSGTQLSVL.

This clone was seen a few times. This chain uses TRBV4-1 with TRBJ1-4; D perhaps matches TRBD1 (5 bases). Germline V gene data show CDR1 as MGHRA and CDR2 as YSYEKL. The CDR3 runs to 18 residues. V was cut by 0 bases and J by 6 bases, with 20 bases left in between. CDR3 in amino acids: CASSQDHVKQVLYEKLFF. DNA for the CDR3: TGCGCCAGCAGCCAAGATCATGTAAAACAGGTTTTGTATGAAAAACTGTTTTTT.

The chain links TRBV7-9 to TRBJ2-7, with D possibly being TRBD2 (7 bases). CDR1 and CDR2 from the germline V gene are SEHNR and FQNEAQ (reference sequence). V lost 1 base, J lost 6 bases, and 16 bases lay in between. The CDR3 totals 15 residues. The DNA of the CDR3 is TGTGCCAGCAGCTTAGGAACGGGGGGCCCCCTCGAGCAGTACTTC. It encodes CASSLGTGGPLEQYF.

By share, this clone ranks as medium-sized. The rearrangement uses TRBV5-1 and TRBJ1-2; TRBD1 matches 7 bases. In germline, CDR1 is SGHRS, CDR2 YFSETQ. CDR3 length: 13 amino acids. The V and J ends lost 2 bases and 5 bases, in that order; junction bases with no gene match: 3. The DNA for the CDR3 is TGCGCCAGCAGCTTAGGGGGCATTTATGGCTACACCTTC. Residues: CASSLGGIYGYTF.

This rearrangement joins TRBV5-6 to TRBJ2-7; D unresolved. CDR1 SGHDT and CDR2 YYEEEE come from the germline V gene. CDR3 length: 13 amino acids. V was cut by 0 bases and J by 5 bases, with 9 bases left in between. CDR3 DNA: TGTGCCAGCAGCTTGGGTTCTAGGAACGAGCAGTACTTC. It is translated as CASSLGSRNEQYF. The variable domain in full, completed from reference TRBV5-6 and TRBJ2-7, reads DAGVTQSPTHLIKTRGQQVTLRCSPKSGHDTVSWYQQALGQGPQFIFQYYEEEERQRGNFPDRFSGHQFPNYSSELNVNALLLGDSALYLCASSLGSRNEQYFGPGTRLTVT.

This clone was counted between two and nine times. A junction end diverges from the germline sequence, so it may reflect a read error. V gene TRBV7-2 combines with J gene TRBJ1-5; 8 nucleotides agree with TRBD1. CDR3 length equals 15 residues. Germline V CDR1 and CDR2: SGHTA, FQGNSA. The CDR3 coding sequence is TGCGCCAGCAGCCAAGGGACAGGTATCAATCAGCCCCAGCATTTT. Translating it yields CASSQGTGINQPQHF.

The sample holds a few counts of this clone. The chain is built from TRBV7-3 and TRBJ2-7; TRBD1 aligns across 7 bases. The CDR3 has 14 residues. Trimming cost V 3 bases and J 3 bases; bases outside gene matches: 5. Per germline, CDR1 SGHTA and CDR2 FQGTGA. The CDR3 DNA is TGTGCCAGCAGCTTTGAACAGGGGATCTACGAGCAGTACTTC. This sequence encodes CASSFEQGIYEQYF.

The chain joins TRBV11-2 to TRBJ2-7, with TRBD1 identical over 9 bases. The CDR3 has 14 residues. Trimming at V came to 5 bases and at J to 3 bases, leaving 5 bases not matched to a gene. Germline V gene lookup returns CDR1 SGHAT and CDR2 FQNNGV. The DNA of the CDR3 is TGTGCCAGCAGCCTCGGGACAGGGTTCTACGAGCAGTACTTC. Encoded protein: CASSLGTGFYEQYF.

The rearrangement links TRBV14 to TRBJ2-2, with D possibly TRBD1 on 6 matching bases. CDR1 is SGHDN, CDR2 FVKESK, per germline. This CDR3 comprises 17 residues. Deletions cut 1 base from V and 5 bases from J, with 17 bases between. CDR3 loop: CASSQAGWGPGTGELFF. CDR3 sequence (DNA): TGTGCCAGCAGCCAAGCGGGCTGGGGGCCGGGGACCGGGGAGCTGTTTTTT. The variable domain in full, completed from reference TRBV14 and TRBJ2-2, reads EAGVTQFPSHSVIEKGQTVTLRCDPISGHDNLYWYRRVMGKEIKFLLHFVKESKQDESGMPNNRFLAERTGGTYSTLKVQPAELEDSGVYFCASSQAGWGPGTGELFFGEGSRLTVL.

CDR3 loop: CASSMEFPDTQYF. The CDR3 coding sequence is TGTGCCAGTAGTATGGAGTTCCCAGATACGCAGTATTTT. This sequence joins TRBV19 and TRBJ2-3; D call uncertain. CDR1 and CDR2 (germline): LNHDA, SQIVND (reference sequence). The CDR3 consists of 13 residues. V gave up 3 bases and J gave up 4 bases, with 8 bases separating them.

V is TRBV11-3 and J is TRBJ1-4, with D tentatively TRBD1 (5 bases). Trimming pared 2 bases from V and 3 bases from J, leaving 13 bases between. Germline loops: CDR1 SGHNT, CDR2 YENEEA. The CDR3 sequence is 16 residues long. CDR3 DNA: TGTGCCAGCAGCTTAAGGGGCTATGGGGCTAATGAAAAACTGTTTTTT. This encodes CASSLRGYGANEKLFF.

The chain uses TRBV19 and TRBJ2-7; 10 positions match TRBD1. Trimming at V came to 5 bases and at J to 4 bases, leaving 5 bases not matched to a gene. The CDR3 sequence is 14 residues long. Germline V CDR1 and CDR2: LNHDA, SQIVND (reference sequence). This chain's CDR3 is CASSQPGQGYEQYF. Written as DNA, the CDR3 is TGTGCCAGTAGTCAGCCGGGACAGGGGTACGAGCAGTACTTC.

In its sample, this clone was seen a few times. The chain employs TRBV11-2 and TRBJ2-7; 8 nucleotides align to TRBD2. The CDR3 is made up of 13 amino acids. The germline V gene has CDR1 SGHAT and CDR2 FQNNGV. The ends lost 6 bases at V and 4 bases at J; junction bases unmatched: 5. CDR3 sequence (DNA): TGTGCCAGCAGTTCTTTAGCGGGATACGAGCAGTACTTC. It specifies CASSSLAGYEQYF.

The chain links TRBV4-1 to TRBJ1-3; tentative D call: TRBD1 (6 bases). Germline CDR1 MGHRA, CDR2 YSYEKL. V shed 1 base and J shed 0 bases, with 13 bases lying between them. The CDR3 spans 17 residues. CDR3 nucleotides: TGCGCCAGCAGCCAAGTACCCGTACAGGGCTCTGGAAACACCATATATTTT. It encodes CASSQVPVQGSGNTIYF.

The chain links TRBV4-1 to TRBJ2-1, with D possibly TRBD2 on 5 matching bases. CDR1 and CDR2 from the germline V gene are MGHRA and YSYEKL. V dropped 2 bases and J dropped 3 bases, with 8 bases sitting between them. This CDR3 contains 14 residues. The CDR3 protein is CASSQNGDYNEQFF. For the CDR3, the DNA is TGCGCCAGCAGCCAAAACGGGGACTACAATGAGCAGTTCTTC.

The chain employs TRBV6-5 and TRBJ1-1; D is possibly TRBD1 (6 bases). The CDR3 consists of 14 residues. In germline, CDR1 is MNHEY, CDR2 SVGAGI. With 6 bases removed from V and 3 bases from J, the gap between germline ends came to 14 bases. This chain's CDR3 is CASRAGAEYTEAFF. CDR3 bases: TGTGCCAGCAGGGCAGGGGCGGAGTACACTGAAGCTTTCTTT.

V is TRBV9 and J is TRBJ2-7; a possible D gene is TRBD2 (5 bases). Germline V lookup: CDR1 SGDLS, CDR2 YYNGEE. Trimming left V 0 bases short and J 5 bases short, with 6 bases between. The CDR3 totals 12 residues. The CDR3: CASSVAGNEQYF. The CDR3 bases are TGTGCCAGCAGCGTAGCCGGGAACGAGCAGTACTTC. Full variable domain (outside the CDR3, taken from reference TRBV9 and TRBJ2-7): DSGVTQTPKHLITATGQRVTLRCSPRSGDLSVYWYQQSLDQGLQFLIQYYNGEERAKGNILERFSAQQFPDLHSELNLSSLELGDSALYFCASSVAGNEQYFGPGTRLTVT.

The J gene is TRBJ2-1, the V gene TRBV21-1; TRBD1 is the table's D call, not checked against the DNA. TRBV21-1 is deemed a pseudogene. This CDR3 is built from 15 residues. The CDR3 reads CATRRGRSSYNEQFF. In DNA form, the CDR3 reads TGTGCCACCCGAAGGGGGCGCAGCTCCTACAATGAGCAGTTCTTC.

This clone was recorded a few times. V usage is TRBV6-5 and J usage is TRBJ1-4, with 8 bases fitting TRBD1. The CDR3 totals 14 residues. The germline gives CDR1 MNHEY, CDR2 SVGAGI. V trimming: 2 bases; J trimming: 5 bases; junction bases outside the gene matches: 1. CDR3 amino acids: CASSYDRGNEKLFF. The CDR3 region has the DNA TGTGCCAGCAGTTACGACAGGGGAAATGAAAAACTGTTTTTT.

This chain uses TRBV9 with TRBJ1-6; D is undetermined. Trimming cost V 0 bases and J 7 bases, with 8 bases left between them. The CDR3 has 14 amino acids. From germline, CDR1 is SGDLS and CDR2 YYNGEE. The CDR3 region is CASSVEGSNSPLHF. Here the CDR3 DNA reads TGTGCCAGCAGCGTAGAAGGGAGCAATTCACCCCTCCACTTT.

The V gene is TRBV29-1, the J gene TRBJ2-7; 8 bases are a match to TRBD2. V gave up 1 base and J gave up 2 bases; unmatched junction bases: 7. Per the germline V gene, CDR1 is SQVTM and CDR2 is ANQGSEA. CDR3 length: 15 residues. CDR3 amino acids: CSVEGETSETYEQYF. The CDR3 nucleotides are TGCAGCGTTGAAGGTGAGACTAGCGAGACCTACGAGCAGTACTTC.

The CDR3 spells CASSLRGGTGSYNEQFF. CDR3 DNA: TGTGCCAGCAGCTTACGGGGCGGGACAGGCTCCTACAATGAGCAGTTCTTC. This chain joins TRBV7-8 and TRBJ2-1; 8 nucleotides match TRBD1. This CDR3 spans 17 amino acids. V lost 2 bases to trimming and J lost 0 bases; unmatched junction nucleotides: 6. Per germline, CDR1 SGHVS and CDR2 FQNEAQ.

There are a few counts of this clone. J is TRBJ1-1 and V is TRBV9; D is unresolved. CDR3 size: 12 residues. Germline loops: CDR1 SGDLS, CDR2 YYNGEE. Deletions cut 7 bases from V and 3 bases from J, with 10 bases between. The CDR3, as DNA: TGTGCCAGCGTCGGGAAGGACACTGAAGCTTTCTTT. Amino acid sequence: CASVGKDTEAFF.

This sequence joins TRBV19 and TRBJ2-5; 8 bases align to TRBD2. Germline-derived CDR1 and CDR2 are LNHDA and SQIVND (reference sequence). J was trimmed by 2 bases and V by 1 base; bases with no gene match: 0. This CDR3 contains 14 residues. The CDR3 sequence is CASSIASGQETQYF. The CDR3 DNA sequence: TGTGCCAGTAGTATAGCTAGCGGGCAAGAGACCCAGTACTTC.

This clone was observed once. The chain links TRBV7-2 to TRBJ1-2; TRBD1 agrees at 7 bases. CDR3 size: 13 residues. With V trimmed by 5 bases and J by 6 bases, 6 bases remained unmatched. Germline CDR1 and CDR2: SGHTA and FQGNSA. CDR3: CASSQGGWNGYTF. The CDR3 DNA sequence: TGTGCCAGCAGCCAAGGGGGCTGGAATGGCTACACCTTC.

In DNA, the CDR3 is TGTGCCAGCAGCTTAATCGACTACCGGATAGAGTACTTC. Translation gives CASSLIDYRIEYF. The chain links TRBV7-9 to TRBJ2-5; weak D call: TRBD2 (5 bases). The germline V and J ends were trimmed by 2 bases and 12 bases, with 16 bases remaining between them. CDR3 length: 13 residues. Looked up from germline, CDR1 is SEHNR and CDR2 is FQNEAQ (reference sequence).